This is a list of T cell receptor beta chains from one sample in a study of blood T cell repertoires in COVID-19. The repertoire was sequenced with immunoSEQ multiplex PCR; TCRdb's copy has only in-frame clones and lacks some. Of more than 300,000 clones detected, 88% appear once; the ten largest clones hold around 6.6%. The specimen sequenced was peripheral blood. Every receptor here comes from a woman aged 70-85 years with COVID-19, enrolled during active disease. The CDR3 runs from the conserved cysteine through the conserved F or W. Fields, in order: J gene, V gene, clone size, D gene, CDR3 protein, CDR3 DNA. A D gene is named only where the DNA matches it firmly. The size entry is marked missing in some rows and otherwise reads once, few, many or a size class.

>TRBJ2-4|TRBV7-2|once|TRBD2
CASSYSGGAKNIQYF
TGTGCCAGCAGTTATAGCGGGGGGGCCAAAAACATTCAGTACTTC
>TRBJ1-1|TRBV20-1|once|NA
CSVPSNTEAFF
TGCAGTGTCCCCTCGAACACTGAAGCTTTCTTT
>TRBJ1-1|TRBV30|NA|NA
CAWSTWAGKAFF
TGTGCCTGGAGTACTTGGGCAGGAAAAGCTTTCTTT
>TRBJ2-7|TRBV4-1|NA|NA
CASSQGKDTSYEQYF
TGCGCCAGCAGCCAAGGGAAGGACACCTCCTACGAGCAGTACTTC
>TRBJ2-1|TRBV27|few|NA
CASSLRLGVVYEQFF
TGTGCCAGCAGTTTACGATTAGGGGTTGTCTATGAGCAGTTCTTC
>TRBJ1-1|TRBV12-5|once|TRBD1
CASGLQGANTEAFF
TGTGCTAGTGGTTTGCAGGGGGCGAACACTGAAGCTTTCTTT
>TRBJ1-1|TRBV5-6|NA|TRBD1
CASRTGGNTEAFF
TGTGCCAGCAGAACAGGGGGTAACACTGAAGCTTTCTTT
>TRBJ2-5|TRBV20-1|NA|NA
CSARDKETQYF
TGCAGTGCTAGAGATAAAGAGACCCAGTACTTC
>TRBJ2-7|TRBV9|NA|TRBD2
CASSPEGSGGLYEQYF
TGTGCCAGCAGCCCCGAGGGTAGCGGGGGTCTCTACGAGCAGTACTTC
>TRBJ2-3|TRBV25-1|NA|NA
CASSDGVEAVSTDTQYF
TGTGCCAGCAGTGATGGCGTAGAAGCGGTGAGCACAGATACGCAGTATTTT
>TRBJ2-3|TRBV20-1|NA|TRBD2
CSASASSGSTDTQYF
TGCAGTGCTAGTGCATCTAGCGGTAGCACAGATACGCAGTATTTT
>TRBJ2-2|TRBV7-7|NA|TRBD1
CASSWDRSTGELFF
TGTGCCAGCAGCTGGGACAGAAGCACCGGGGAGCTGTTTTTT
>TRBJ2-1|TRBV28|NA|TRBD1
CASSSWTGGYNEQFF
TGTGCCAGCAGTTCCTGGACAGGGGGCTACAATGAGCAGTTCTTC
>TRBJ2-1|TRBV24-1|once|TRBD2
CATSGSGSQYSYNEQFF
TGTGCCACCAGTGGTAGCGGGTCGCAGTACTCCTACAATGAGCAGTTCTTC
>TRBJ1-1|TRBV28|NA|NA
CASSFIGEVNTEAFF
TGTGCCAGCAGTTTCATCGGGGAGGTGAACACTGAAGCTTTCTTT
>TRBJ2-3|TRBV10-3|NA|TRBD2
CAISEGVSGGSEGTDTQYF
TGTGCCATCAGTGAGGGAGTAAGCGGGGGGTCGGAGGGCACAGATACGCAGTATTTT
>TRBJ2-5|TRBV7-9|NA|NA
CASSWAKTQYF
TGTGCCAGCAGCTGGGCGAAGACCCAGTACTTC
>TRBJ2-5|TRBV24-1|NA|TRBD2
CATSDPSGIQETQYF
TGTGCCACCAGTGACCCTAGCGGGATCCAAGAGACCCAGTACTTC
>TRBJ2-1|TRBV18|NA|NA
CASSPAKLHNEQFF
TGTGCCAGCTCACCAGCCAAACTACACAATGAGCAGTTCTTC
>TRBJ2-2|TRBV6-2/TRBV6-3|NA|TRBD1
CASSGTGGTGELFF
TGTGCCAGCAGTGGGACAGGGGGCACCGGGGAGCTGTTTTTT
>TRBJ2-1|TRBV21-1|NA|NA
CASSAPTRHNEQFF
TGTGCCAGCAGCGCCCCAACTAGGCACAATGAGCAGTTCTTC
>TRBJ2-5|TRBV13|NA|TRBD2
CASSLGTSGYVQETQYF
TGTGCCAGCAGCTTAGGGACTAGCGGTTACGTCCAAGAGACCCAGTACTTC
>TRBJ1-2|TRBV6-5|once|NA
CASRPPGGNYGYTF
TGTGCCAGCAGGCCCCCCGGAGGTAACTATGGCTACACCTTC
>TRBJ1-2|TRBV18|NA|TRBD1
CASSMDRGNIDGYTF
TGTGCCAGCTCCATGGACAGGGGGAACATAGATGGCTACACCTTC
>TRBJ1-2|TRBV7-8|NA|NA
CASRGQGYGYTF
TGTGCCAGCAGGGGCCAGGGCTATGGCTACACCTTC
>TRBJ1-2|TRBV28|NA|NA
CASSLRANYGYTF
TGTGCCAGCAGTTTAAGAGCTAACTATGGCTACACCTTC
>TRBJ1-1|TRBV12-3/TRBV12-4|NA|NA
CATRETEAFF
TGTGCCACCCGGGAGACTGAAGCTTTCTTT
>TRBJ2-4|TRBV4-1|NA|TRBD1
CASSLYDRGHIQYF
TGCGCCAGCAGCCTATACGACAGGGGTCACATTCAGTACTTC
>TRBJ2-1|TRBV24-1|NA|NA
CATSDPGGGGHEQFF
TGTGCCACCAGTGACCCCGGTGGGGGGGGCCATGAGCAGTTCTTC
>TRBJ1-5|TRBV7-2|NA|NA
CASSLAPGVSNQPQHF
TGTGCCAGCAGCTTAGCGCCGGGAGTTAGCAATCAGCCCCAGCATTTT
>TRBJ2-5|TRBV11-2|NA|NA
CASSPGSETQYF
TGTGCCAGCAGCCCGGGGTCGGAGACCCAGTACTTC
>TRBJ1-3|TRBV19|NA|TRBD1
CATQKGGDRGSGNTIYF
TGTGCCACCCAAAAGGGAGGAGACAGGGGGTCTGGAAACACCATATATTTT
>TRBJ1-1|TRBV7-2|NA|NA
CASSRPGQTGTEAFF
TGTGCCAGCAGCAGACCGGGCCAAACGGGAACTGAAGCTTTCTTT
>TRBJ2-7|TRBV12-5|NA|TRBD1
CASGLPWTGETYEQYF
TGTGCTAGTGGTTTGCCCTGGACAGGGGAGACGTACGAGCAGTACTTC
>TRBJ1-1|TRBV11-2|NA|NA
CASRDLAGVRTEAFF
TGTGCCAGCAGGGATCTTGCAGGGGTGAGAACTGAAGCTTTCTTT
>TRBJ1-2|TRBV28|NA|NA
CASSSQVDGYTF
TGTGCCAGCAGTTCTCAGGTAGATGGCTACACCTTC
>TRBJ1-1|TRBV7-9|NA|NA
CASSLGTGGGTEAFF
TGTGCCAGCAGCTTGGGGACGGGGGGCGGCACTGAAGCTTTCTTT
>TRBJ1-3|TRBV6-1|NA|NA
CASSEVSGLNSGNTIYF
TGTGCCAGCAGTGAAGTGAGTGGACTGAACTCTGGAAACACCATATATTTT
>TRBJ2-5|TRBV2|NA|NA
CASSVRARDGETQYF
TGTGCCAGCAGTGTCCGGGCGCGGGACGGAGAGACCCAGTACTTC
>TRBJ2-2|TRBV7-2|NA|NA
CASSRGSAAGELFF
TGTGCCAGCAGCCGGGGGAGCGCGGCCGGGGAGCTGTTTTTT
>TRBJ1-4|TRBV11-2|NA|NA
CASSFREGEKLFF
TGTGCCAGCAGCTTTCGGGAGGGGGAAAAACTGTTTTTT